This entry is about one T cell receptor beta chain. Its antigen is undetermined. The assay was immunoSEQ multiplex PCR, and TCRdb's table has in-frame clones only and misses some. The sample holds under 30,000 clones, just over 90% seen once. This CDR3 region has 17 residues. V was pared by 0 bases and J by 3 bases, with 11 bases of the junction left unmatched. In germline, CDR1 is SGDLS, CDR2 YYNGEE. The data originate from a study of T cells in tuberculosis. On the study more broadly: Blood was taken before or within 7 days of anti-tuberculosis therapy.

Study-level points and caveats: Smaller alpha distances in active tuberculosis partly reflected shorter CDR3-alpha lengths.

Documented time point: new active TB diagnosis, blood taken before or within 7 days of starting treatment. The TCR sequence derives from an adult with tuberculosis. This chain uses TRBV9 with TRBJ1-1; 7 bases line up with TRBD1. The material sequenced was PBMCs, taken at tuberculosis diagnosis. The CDR3 nucleotides read TGTGCCAGCAGCGTAGAGCCGACAGGGCGGATGGACACTGAAGCTTTCTTT. Encoded protein: CASSVEPTGRMDTEAFF.